The 3 T cell receptor beta chains below all came from one sample that was sequenced in a study of cytomegalovirus exposure and HLA in healthy donors. Profiled with immunoSEQ multiplex PCR; TCRdb holds only in-frame clones, not every one. The table has under 200,000 clones, about 81% seen once. The specimen was PBMCs. The receptor source for this set is a woman in her twenties or thirties in good health and CMV-seronegative.

This clone was counted only a few times. V gene TRBV30 combines with J gene TRBJ1-2; D is possibly TRBD1 (6 bases). Looked up from germline, CDR1 is GTSNPN and CDR2 is SVGIG (reference sequence). The length of the CDR3 is 14 residues. The V end lost 2 bases, the J end lost 4 bases, and 14 bases lay between the germline ends. The CDR3 DNA follows: TGTGCCTGGAGTAGGGGGGGCAGGGCCTATGGCTACACCTTC. Translated: CAWSRGGRAYGYTF.

V usage is TRBV4-1 and J usage is TRBJ2-1; no clear D. Germline-derived CDR1 and CDR2 are MGHRA and YSYEKL. The germline V and J ends were trimmed by 4 bases and 5 bases, with 12 bases remaining between them. This CDR3 region has 14 residues. CDR3 bases: TGCGCCAGCAGCCCACAATTGGCAGACAATGAGCAGTTCTTC. Its translation is CASSPQLADNEQFF.

CDR3 bases: TGTGCCAGCAGTTTAAGTGCGGGAACCTCCTACGAGCAGTACTTC. It encodes CASSLSAGTSYEQYF. The J gene is TRBJ2-7, the V gene TRBV28; possibly TRBD2 for D (6 bases). This CDR3 is built from 15 residues. Trimming removed 2 bases at V and 0 bases at J, with 11 bases between. CDR1 MDHEN and CDR2 SYDVKM come from the germline V gene.